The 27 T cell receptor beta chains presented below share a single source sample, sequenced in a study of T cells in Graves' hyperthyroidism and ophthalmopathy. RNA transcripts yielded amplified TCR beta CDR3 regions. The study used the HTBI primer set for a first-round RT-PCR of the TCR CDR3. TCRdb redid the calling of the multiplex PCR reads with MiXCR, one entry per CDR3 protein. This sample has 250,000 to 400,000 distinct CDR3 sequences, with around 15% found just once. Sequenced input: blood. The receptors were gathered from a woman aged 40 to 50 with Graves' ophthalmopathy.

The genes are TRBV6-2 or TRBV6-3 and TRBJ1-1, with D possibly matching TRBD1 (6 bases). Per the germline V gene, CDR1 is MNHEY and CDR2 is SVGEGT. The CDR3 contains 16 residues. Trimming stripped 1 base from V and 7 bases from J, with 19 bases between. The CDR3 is CASSYLEAGENSEAFF. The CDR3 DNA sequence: TGTGCCAGCAGTTACTTGGAGGCAGGGGAAAATAGTGAAGCTTTCTTT.

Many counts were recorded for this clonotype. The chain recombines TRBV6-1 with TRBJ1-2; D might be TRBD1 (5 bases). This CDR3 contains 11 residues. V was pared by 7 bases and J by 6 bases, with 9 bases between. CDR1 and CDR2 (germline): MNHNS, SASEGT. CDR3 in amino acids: CASTQGDGYTF. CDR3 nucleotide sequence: TGTGCCAGCACCCAGGGTGATGGCTACACCTTC.

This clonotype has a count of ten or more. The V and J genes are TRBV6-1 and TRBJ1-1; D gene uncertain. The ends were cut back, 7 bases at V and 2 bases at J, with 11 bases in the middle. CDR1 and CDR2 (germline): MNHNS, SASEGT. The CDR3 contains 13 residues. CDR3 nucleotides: TGTGCCAGCACCGAAGACGTAAACACTGAAGCTTTCTTT. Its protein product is CASTEDVNTEAFF.

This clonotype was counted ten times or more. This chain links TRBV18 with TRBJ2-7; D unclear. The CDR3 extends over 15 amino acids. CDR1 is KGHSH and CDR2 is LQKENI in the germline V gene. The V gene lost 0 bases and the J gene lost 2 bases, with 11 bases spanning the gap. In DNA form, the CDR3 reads TGTGCCAGCTCACCACCGTGGTCGACCACCTACGAGCAGTACTTC. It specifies CASSPPWSTTYEQYF. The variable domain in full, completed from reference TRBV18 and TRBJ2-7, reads NAGVMQNPRHLVRRRGQEARLRCSPMKGHSHVYWYRQLPEEGLKFMVYLQKENIIDESGMPKERFSAEFPKEGPSILRIQQVVRGDSAAYFCASSPPWSTTYEQYFGPGTRLTVT.

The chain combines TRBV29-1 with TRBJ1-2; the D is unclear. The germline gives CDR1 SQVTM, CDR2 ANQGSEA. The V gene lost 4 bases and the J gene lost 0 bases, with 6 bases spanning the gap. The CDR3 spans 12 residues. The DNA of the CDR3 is TGCAGCGTTGTTCTCCCTAACTATGGCTACACCTTC. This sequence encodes CSVVLPNYGYTF.

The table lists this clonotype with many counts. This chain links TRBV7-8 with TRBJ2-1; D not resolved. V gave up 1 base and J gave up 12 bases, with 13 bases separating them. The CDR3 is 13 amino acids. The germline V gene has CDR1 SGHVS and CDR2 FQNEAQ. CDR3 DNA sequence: TGTGCCAGCAGCTTAGGGACCTGGCTAGGGCAGTTCTTC. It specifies CASSLGTWLGQFF. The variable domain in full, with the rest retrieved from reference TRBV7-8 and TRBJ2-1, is GAGVSQSPRYKVAKRGQDVALRCDPISGHVSLFWYQQALGQGPEFLTYFQNEAQLDKSGLPSDRFFAERPEGSVSTLKIQRTQQEDSAVYLCASSLGTWLGQFFGPGTRLTVL.

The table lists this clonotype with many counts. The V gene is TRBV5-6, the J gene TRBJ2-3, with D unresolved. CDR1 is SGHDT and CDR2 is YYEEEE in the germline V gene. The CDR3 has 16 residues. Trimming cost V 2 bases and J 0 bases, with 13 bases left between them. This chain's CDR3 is CASSFLDEVSTDTQYF. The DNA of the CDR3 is TGTGCCAGCAGCTTTCTGGACGAAGTTAGCACAGATACGCAGTATTTT.

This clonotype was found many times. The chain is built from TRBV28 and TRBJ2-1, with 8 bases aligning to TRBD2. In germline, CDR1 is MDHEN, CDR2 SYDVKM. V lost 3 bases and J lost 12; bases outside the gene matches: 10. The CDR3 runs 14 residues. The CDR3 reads CASSFGVPGRGQFF. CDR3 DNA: TGTGCCAGCAGTTTTGGAGTGCCCGGGAGGGGGCAGTTCTTC. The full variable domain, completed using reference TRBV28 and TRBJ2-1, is DVKVTQSSRYLVKRTGEKVFLECVQDMDHENMFWYRQDPGLGLRLIYFSYDVKMKEKGDIPEGYSVSREKKERFSLILESASTNQTSMYLCASSFGVPGRGQFFGPGTRLTVL.

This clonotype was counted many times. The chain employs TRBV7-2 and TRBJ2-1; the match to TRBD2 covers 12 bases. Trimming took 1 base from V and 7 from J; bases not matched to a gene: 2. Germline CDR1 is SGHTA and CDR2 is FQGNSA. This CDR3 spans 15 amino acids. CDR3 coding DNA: TGTGCCAGCAGCTTAGAACTAGCGGGGGGAAATGAGCAGTTCTTC. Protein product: CASSLELAGGNEQFF.

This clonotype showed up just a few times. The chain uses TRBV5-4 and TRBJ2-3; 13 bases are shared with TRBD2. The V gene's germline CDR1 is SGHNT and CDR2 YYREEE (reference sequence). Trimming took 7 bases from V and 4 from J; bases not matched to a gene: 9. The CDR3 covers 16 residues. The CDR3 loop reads CASRERLAGGADTQYF. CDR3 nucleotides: TGTGCCAGCCGCGAGAGACTAGCGGGAGGCGCAGATACGCAGTATTTT.

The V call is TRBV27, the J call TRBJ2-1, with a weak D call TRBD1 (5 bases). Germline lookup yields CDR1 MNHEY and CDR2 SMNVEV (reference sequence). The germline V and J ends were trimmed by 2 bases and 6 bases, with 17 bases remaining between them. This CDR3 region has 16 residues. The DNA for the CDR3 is TGTGCCAGCAGTTTAAGGCAGGGTATCTATGGCAATGAGCAGTTCTTC. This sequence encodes CASSLRQGIYGNEQFF.

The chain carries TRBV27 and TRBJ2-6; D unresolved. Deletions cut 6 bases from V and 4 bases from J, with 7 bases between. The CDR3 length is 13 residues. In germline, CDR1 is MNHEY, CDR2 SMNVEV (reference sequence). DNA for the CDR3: TGTGCCAGCAGCTCCGCAGGGGCCAACGTCCTGACTTTC. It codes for CASSSAGANVLTF.

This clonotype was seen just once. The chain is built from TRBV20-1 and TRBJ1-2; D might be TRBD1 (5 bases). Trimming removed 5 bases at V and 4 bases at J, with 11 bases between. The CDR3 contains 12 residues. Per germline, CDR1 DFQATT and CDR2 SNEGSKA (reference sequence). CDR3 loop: CSAGEGIYGYTF. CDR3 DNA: TGCAGTGCTGGTGAGGGGATCTATGGCTACACCTTC.

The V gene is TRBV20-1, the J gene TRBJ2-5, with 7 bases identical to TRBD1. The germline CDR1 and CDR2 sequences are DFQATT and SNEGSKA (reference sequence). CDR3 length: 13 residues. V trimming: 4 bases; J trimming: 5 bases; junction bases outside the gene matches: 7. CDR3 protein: CSAIGRGGETQYF. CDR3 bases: TGCAGTGCTATAGGCCGAGGGGGCGAGACCCAGTACTTC.

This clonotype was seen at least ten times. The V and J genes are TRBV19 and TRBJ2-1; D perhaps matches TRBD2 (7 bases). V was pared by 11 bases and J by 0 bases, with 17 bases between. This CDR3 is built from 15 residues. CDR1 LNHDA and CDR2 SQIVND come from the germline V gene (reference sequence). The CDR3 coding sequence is TGTGCCGAACCTTCCGGGGGGCTCTCCTACAATGAGCAGTTCTTC. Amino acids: CAEPSGGLSYNEQFF.

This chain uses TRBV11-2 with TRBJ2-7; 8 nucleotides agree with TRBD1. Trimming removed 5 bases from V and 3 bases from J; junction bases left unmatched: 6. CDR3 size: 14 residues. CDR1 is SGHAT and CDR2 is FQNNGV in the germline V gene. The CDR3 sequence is CASSPAGGNYEQYF. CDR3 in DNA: TGTGCCAGCAGCCCTGCAGGGGGCAACTACGAGCAGTACTTC.

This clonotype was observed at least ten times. DNA for the CDR3: TGTGCCATCAGTGACCCGGGGCGGGAAGATACGCAGTATTTT. Translated: CAISDPGREDTQYF. V and J are TRBV10-3 and TRBJ2-3, with D possibly being TRBD2 (6 bases). This CDR3 has 14 amino acids. Deletions cut 3 bases from V and 5 bases from J, with 12 bases between. Germline V gives CDR1 ENHRY, CDR2 SYGVKD.

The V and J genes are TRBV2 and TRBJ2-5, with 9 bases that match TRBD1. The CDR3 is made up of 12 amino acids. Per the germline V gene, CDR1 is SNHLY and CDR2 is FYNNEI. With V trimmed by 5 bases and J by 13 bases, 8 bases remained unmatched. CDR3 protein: CASSSTGGRLYF. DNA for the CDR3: TGTGCCAGCAGTTCAACAGGGGGCCGACTGTACTTC. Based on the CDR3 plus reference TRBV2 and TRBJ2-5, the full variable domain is EPEVTQTPSHQVTQMGQEVILRCVPISNHLYFYWYRQILGQKVEFLVSFYNNEISEKSEIFDDQFSVERPDGSNFTLKIRSTKLEDSAMYFCASSSTGGRLYFGPGTRLLVL.

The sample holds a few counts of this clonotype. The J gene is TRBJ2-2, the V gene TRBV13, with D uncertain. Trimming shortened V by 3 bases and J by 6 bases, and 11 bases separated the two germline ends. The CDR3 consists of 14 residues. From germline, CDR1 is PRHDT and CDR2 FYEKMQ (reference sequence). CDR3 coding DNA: TGTGCCAGCAGCTTCGGGTCGTCACCCGGGGAGCTGTTTTTT. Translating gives CASSFGSSPGELFF.

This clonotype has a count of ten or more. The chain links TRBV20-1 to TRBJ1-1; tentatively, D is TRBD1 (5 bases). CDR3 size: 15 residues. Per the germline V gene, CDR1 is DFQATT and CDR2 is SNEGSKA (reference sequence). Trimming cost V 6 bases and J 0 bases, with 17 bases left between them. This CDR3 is CSAGTKGRMNTEAFF. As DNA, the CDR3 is TGCAGTGCCGGTACGAAGGGGCGGATGAACACTGAAGCTTTCTTT.

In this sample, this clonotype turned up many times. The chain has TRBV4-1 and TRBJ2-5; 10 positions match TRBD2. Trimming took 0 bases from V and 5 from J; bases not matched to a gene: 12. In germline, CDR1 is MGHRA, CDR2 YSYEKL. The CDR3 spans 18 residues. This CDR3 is CASSQENSAGGFEETQYF. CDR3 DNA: TGCGCCAGCAGCCAAGAAAATTCAGCGGGAGGGTTTGAGGAGACCCAGTACTTC.

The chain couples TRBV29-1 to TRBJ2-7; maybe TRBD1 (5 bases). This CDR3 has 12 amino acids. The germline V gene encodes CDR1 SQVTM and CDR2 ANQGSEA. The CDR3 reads CKVGRDGREQYF. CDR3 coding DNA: TGCAAGGTGGGGCGAGACGGACGCGAGCAGTACTTC.

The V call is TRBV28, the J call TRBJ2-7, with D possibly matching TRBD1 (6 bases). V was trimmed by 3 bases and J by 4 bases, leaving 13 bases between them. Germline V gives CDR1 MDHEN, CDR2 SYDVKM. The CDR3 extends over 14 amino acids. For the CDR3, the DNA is TGTGCCAGCAGTTTCACAGGGTCAAGGTACGAGCAGTACTTC. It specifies CASSFTGSRYEQYF. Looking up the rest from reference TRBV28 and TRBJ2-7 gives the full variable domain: DVKVTQSSRYLVKRTGEKVFLECVQDMDHENMFWYRQDPGLGLRLIYFSYDVKMKEKGDIPEGYSVSREKKERFSLILESASTNQTSMYLCASSFTGSRYEQYFGPGTRLTVT.

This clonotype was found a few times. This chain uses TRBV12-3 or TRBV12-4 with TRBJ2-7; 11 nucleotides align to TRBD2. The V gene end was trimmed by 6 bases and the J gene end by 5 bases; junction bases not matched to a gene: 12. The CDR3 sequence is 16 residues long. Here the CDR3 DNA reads TGTGCCAGCAGCCGGCGACTAGCGGGACTTTCCCACGAGCAGTACTTC. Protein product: CASSRRLAGLSHEQYF.

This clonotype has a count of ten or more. As DNA, the CDR3 is TGTGCCAGCAGGACTCAGGGAGCCTCCTACGAGCAGTACTTC. Translating gives CASRTQGASYEQYF. This rearrangement joins TRBV12-3 or TRBV12-4 to TRBJ2-7; possibly TRBD1 or TRBD2 for D (5 bases each). Trimming took 6 bases from V and 0 from J, leaving 12 bases between them. The CDR3 has 14 residues.

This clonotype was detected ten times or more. Written as DNA, the CDR3 is TGTGCCAGCAGCCCTAGCGGGGGCCTAATCTACAATGAGCAGTTCTTC. Translating it yields CASSPSGGLIYNEQFF. The chain couples TRBV6-1 to TRBJ2-1, with 10 bases that match TRBD2. With V trimmed by 6 bases and J by 3 bases, 8 bases remained unmatched. Per the germline V gene, CDR1 is MNHNS and CDR2 is SASEGT. The CDR3 is made up of 16 amino acids.

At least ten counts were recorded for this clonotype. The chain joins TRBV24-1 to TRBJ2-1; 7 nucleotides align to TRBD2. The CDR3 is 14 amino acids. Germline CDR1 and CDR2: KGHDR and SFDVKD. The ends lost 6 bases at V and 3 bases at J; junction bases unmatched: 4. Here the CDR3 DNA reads TGTGCCACCAGTCGTGGGGGGGTCTACAATGAGCAGTTCTTC. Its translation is CATSRGGVYNEQFF.